The T cell receptor beta chain under discussion was sequenced for a study of cytomegalovirus exposure and HLA in healthy donors (dated by TCRdb to 2016 to 2017). As for the study more broadly: An earlier analysis of about 530 of the donors reported approximately 280 Gb of sequence data and about 120 million unique TCR beta sequences obtained from 150 million to 200 million T cells. An early release covering roughly 600 HLA-typed donors comprised about 300 gigabases of sequencing data and around 85 million unique TCR sequences. Of the roughly 400 genotyped donors, over 70% fell in the genetic ancestry cluster associated with self-reported Caucasian donors. The aim of the study was to test whether cataloging public T cell receptors could identify signatures of past pathogen exposure. The study profiled the T cell repertoires of some 610 subjects by immunosequencing and related them to cytomegalovirus serostatus. A separate validation cohort of more than 100 different subjects was used in addition to the roughly 640-subject first cohort. To predict cytomegalovirus infection status, the study brought together high-throughput TCR immunosequencing, statistical association of individual TCRs with disease status, and machine learning. A later analysis re-examined previously published TCR beta repertoires from hundreds of donors and added high-resolution HLA genotyping to investigate patterns of TCR occurrence. Rather than drawing on any new phenotypic data, the later analysis identified candidate immune exposures from TCR beta sequences and the way those sequences occurred across donors. To decide whether each TCR beta V gene segment behaved as functional or pseudogenic, an earlier analysis of several hundred of the donors relied on high-throughput TCR beta sequencing. Donor age, sex, ethnicity and CMV serostatus were collected together with the repertoire data. In a later genetic analysis, genome-wide SNP genotypes for about three fifths of the roughly 670 donors were used, and that subset was treated as a discovery cohort. All discovery cohort repertoires had been generated using a single sequencing platform. Both class I and class II loci were covered by HLA typing, at four-digit resolution. Typing coverage varied by locus: about 629-630 donors for A, B, C, DRB1 and DQB1; 500 to 550 for DQA1; about 570 for DPA1; about 450 for DPB1. Four or five DR-DQ haplotypes were treated as single units for association and clustering because of strong linkage in the cohort. Across approximately 400 genotyped donors of the cohort, an average of about 250,000 unique TCR beta nucleotide sequences per donor were sequenced, and roughly 18% of those sequences were non-productive. Points the paper makes about the study in general: When HLA alleles, especially DR and DQ, strongly co-occurred, attributing TCR associations to individual alleles was difficult. In vitro tests confirmed that a few of the cytomegalovirus-associated TCR beta chains recognize cytomegalovirus antigens. A total of roughly 160 TCR beta chains were listed by the study as associated with cytomegalovirus. According to a later genetic analysis, donors in an Asian-associated ancestry cluster had fewer N-insertions in productive TCRs than the approximately 710-donor mean. A later analysis reported that several top co-occurrence clusters appeared linked to parvovirus B19, influenza, CMV and Epstein-Barr virus. Only TCR beta chains were sequenced in this cohort, and the absence of alpha or paired-chain data limited detectable features. According to a later analysis, most CMV-associated TCR beta chains appeared to be HLA-restricted, and the HLA associations seemed to be driven largely by CMV exposure. A further reported finding was that TCR beta sequences accurately predicted the HLA-A and HLA-B alleles for most subjects in the first cohort. Correlated functional status among segregating V segments might reflect linkage disequilibrium, but an unknown experimental factor could not be ruled out. In a later analysis, the rate of TCR association differed among HLA loci, with DRB1 alleles having the most associated TCRs and HLA-C alleles having the fewest. Because the 87-base-pair reads could not distinguish some IMGT-functional V segments, including TRBV6-2 and TRBV6-3, those segments were excluded. A group of highly shared sequence variants was considered likely to be a technical artifact of the sequencing pipeline. Across donors, most TCR sequences were observed very rarely, whereas some public TCRs were present in many individuals. Broadly in line with IMGT annotations, most TCR beta V segments showed up in productive rearrangements about 90% or about 30% of the time in an earlier analysis of several hundred of the donors. For the cohort, immune exposure information was limited to CMV serostatus. Roughly uniform sequencing depth across donors was assumed in presence/absence analyses, although this assumption may not hold. Because HLA typing was missing for some donors at each locus, association tests included only the typed subset. In both the original and validation cohorts, the classifier was reported to diagnose cytomegalovirus status with high specificity and sensitivity. A later analysis associated about 16,000 TCR beta sequences with specific HLA alleles at a false discovery rate of 0.05. Roughly 17 rarely observed V segments, including chromosome 9 orphons, were excluded from the earlier analysis of almost 600 of the donors because counts were too low. According to the authors, the approach could potentially be generalized to other disease states and immunological phenotypes. A later analysis found that HLA-associated TCR beta chains were more clonally expanded and had lower generation probabilities than equally common non-associated chains. An association between a missense DCLRE1C variant and V-gene and J-gene trimming of TCR beta chains was found in a later genetic analysis and replicated in an independent cohort.

To prepare the library, the immunoSEQ multiplex PCR assay was applied. For the multiplex PCR, a mixture combining 60 forward primers for TCR Vbeta segments and 13 reverse primers for TCR Jbeta segments was used. A multiplex PCR assay on genomic DNA amplified the CDR3 region of rearranged TCR beta genes. The Illumina HiSeq System was used to sequence the amplified TCR beta libraries as 87-base-pair reads. The source study handled its data this way. A later analysis tallied some 79 million unique TCR beta chains across the 666 repertoires, and some 10 million of those chains were shared by two or more donors. To remove PCR and sequencing errors, raw reads were error-corrected and collapsed into unique sequences using a nearest-neighbor algorithm that merged closely related sequences. V, D and J gene segments were assigned by aligning CDR3 sequences to IMGT reference sequences. For a sequence to be retained, a match of at least six nucleotides was required to both a V gene segment and a J gene segment. Rearrangements were called productive when the CDR3 lacked stop codons and stayed in frame with V and J; all others were non-productive. Following IMGT convention, CDR3 was defined as the stretch from the second conserved V-encoded cysteine up to the conserved J-encoded phenylalanine. The earlier analysis of 500 to 650 of the donors excluded any sequence lacking an unambiguous match to a single V gene segment. In an earlier analysis of 587 of the donors, a V segment was called functional when productive rearrangements were above 56.7%, and segregating when the standard deviation between donors exceeded 5%. A statistical classification framework was built for diagnosing cytomegalovirus status from the catalog of TCR beta chain sequences. V and J gene assignment, in a later analysis, came from comparing TCR nucleotide sequences with IMGT/GENE-DB human TR gene sequences. Using the TCRdist pipeline, a later analysis assigned CDR3 sequences along with most-parsimonious VDJ recombination scenarios. A later analysis defined each TCR beta chain by its CDR3 amino acid sequence plus V-gene family, and excluded reads lacking a unique V-gene family. As a way to deal with suspected cross-contamination and a sequencing artifact, a later analysis dropped roughly 620 nucleotide sequences that were highly shared and had low generation probability. A later analysis calculated a clonal expansion index for each public chain from normalized within-repertoire ranks of inferred template counts. A later analysis computed generation probabilities with a VDJ recombination model fitted to out-of-frame rearrangements, and checked the results against IGoR. In a later analysis, TCR-TCR, TCR-HLA and TCR-CMV co-occurrence was scored with hypergeometric tests, and a repertoire-size bias correction was applied to TCR pairs. In a later analysis, false discovery rates were estimated by permuting HLA or CMV assignments 20 times. In a later analysis, co-occurring TCRs were grouped with DBSCAN, and TCRdist sequence similarity was added when clustering was performed within HLA-allele-positive subsets. Repertoires with fewer than 30,000 or more than 120,000 public chains were left out of co-occurrence clustering, as were a few repertoires with anomalous nucleotide sharing. TCRdb's version of the immuneACCESS table is confined to in-frame rearrangements and falls short of the full clone set. An unresolved V gene accounts for under half of the shortfall where checked; the remainder is of unknown origin. V and J calls and clone size are those listed in that table; D and trimming were worked out from the DNA. This sample lists 60,000 to 75,000 clones; about 74% were detected once. The ten largest clones capture approximately 21% of the sample.

Regarding this clone: Its specific antigen is unknown. Base-call qualities are not available, and no considerably larger clone is one nucleotide away.

The cohort comprised 710 or so healthy bone marrow donors. All cohort members were sampled while nominally healthy, although unrecorded immune exposures were likely present. The donor was CMV seropositive and was included in the group of 250 to 350 seropositive cohort members. Each donor provided a peripheral blood sample, and peripheral blood mononuclear cells were used for TCR beta sequencing. The Qiagen DNeasy Blood Extraction Kit was used to extract genomic DNA from the blood cell samples. V has 4 bases trimmed and J has 5 bases trimmed; junction bases matching no gene number 6. The germline V gene (reference sequence) provides CDR1 LNHDA and CDR2 SQIVND. Reading from cysteine to phenylalanine, the CDR3 counts 14 amino acids. The retained sequence is limited to the CDR3, 42 bases, with the frame set at the first base.

Sequenced material: PBMCs. The sequence joins TRBV19 to TRBJ1-1; TRBD1 matches 8 bases in the middle. The sequence was obtained from a woman in her 30s in good health and CMV-seropositive. The CDR3 region: CASSRRTGRTEAFF. The nucleotide sequence is TGTGCCAGTAGTAGGAGGACAGGGCGGACTGAAGCTTTCTTT.